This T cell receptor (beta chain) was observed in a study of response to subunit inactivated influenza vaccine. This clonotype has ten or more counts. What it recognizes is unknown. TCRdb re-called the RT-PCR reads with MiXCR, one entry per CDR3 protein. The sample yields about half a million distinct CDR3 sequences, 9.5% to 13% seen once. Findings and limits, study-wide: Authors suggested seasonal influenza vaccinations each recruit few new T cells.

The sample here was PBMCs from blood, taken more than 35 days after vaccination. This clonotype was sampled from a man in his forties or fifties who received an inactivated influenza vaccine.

The CDR3 DNA is TGTGCCAGCAGGGCGACAGGCCCAGGAAACATTCAGTACTTC. Amino acids: CASRATGPGNIQYF. The chain joins TRBV12-3 or TRBV12-4 to TRBJ2-4; tentative D call: TRBD1 (6 bases). This CDR3 has 14 residues. V was shortened by 6 bases and J by 6 bases, with 15 bases between the two germline ends.